This T cell receptor beta chain was profiled in a study of PD-L1 blockade in urothelial cancer. For the study at large: Analyses used blood from 3 weeks (second dose) and 6 weeks after treatment start.

Assay: immunoSEQ multiplex PCR; the TCRdb copy retains only in-frame clones and omits some. The sample yields 45,000 to 60,000 clones, about 85% seen once. V dropped 5 bases and J dropped 5; count of bases not matched to a gene: 5. The CDR3 has 15 amino acids. CDR1 is SGHNT and CDR2 is YENEEA in the germline V gene. There are a few counts of this clone. The time point here: pretreatment peripheral blood. The specimen was PBMCs, collected around atezolizumab (anti-PD-L1) treatment. This sequence was found in a man between 65 and 79 years old with urothelial cancer. This chain joins TRBV11-3 and TRBJ2-2; 10 nucleotides agree with TRBD2. The CDR3 spells CASSDKREGTGELFF. The CDR3 nucleotides read TGTGCCAGCAGCGATAAGCGGGAGGGTACCGGGGAGCTGTTTTTT.